The entry below describes one T cell receptor (beta chain). This sample is part of a study of cytomegalovirus exposure and HLA in healthy donors. Study as a whole: Earlier, 150 million to 200 million T cells were analyzed, and 90 million to 140 million unique TCR beta sequences were found among them.

The CDR3 sequence is 18 residues long. CDR1 is SGHVS, CDR2 FNYEAQ, per germline. V lost 4 bases to trimming and J lost 6 bases; unmatched junction nucleotides: 15. 60 Vbeta and 13 Jbeta primers were used in PCR. Assay used: immunoSEQ multiplex PCR; TCRdb lists only in-frame clones, some missing. The table shows 85,000 to 130,000 clones, with less than 85% occurring only once. Sequencing input: PBMCs. The chain recombines TRBV7-6 with TRBJ1-4; 9 bases align to TRBD1. The receptor's source is a man between 60 and 75 years old in good health and CMV-seronegative. The CDR3, as DNA: TGTGCCAGCAGCTCACACAGCCCGGGACAGGGAATAGATGAAAAACTGTTTTTT. Its protein is CASSSHSPGQGIDEKLFF.